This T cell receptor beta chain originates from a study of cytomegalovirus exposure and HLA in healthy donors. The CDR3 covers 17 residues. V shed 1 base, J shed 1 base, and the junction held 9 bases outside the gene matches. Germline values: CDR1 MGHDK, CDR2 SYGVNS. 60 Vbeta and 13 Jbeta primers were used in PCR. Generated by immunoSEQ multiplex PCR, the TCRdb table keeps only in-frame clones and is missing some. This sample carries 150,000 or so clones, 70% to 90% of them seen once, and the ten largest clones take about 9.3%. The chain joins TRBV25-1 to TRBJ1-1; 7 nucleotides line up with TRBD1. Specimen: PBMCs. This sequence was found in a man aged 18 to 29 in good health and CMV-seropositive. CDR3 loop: CASSESPGGIGNTEAFF. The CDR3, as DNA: TGTGCCAGCAGTGAATCGCCAGGGGGGATAGGGAACACTGAAGCTTTCTTT.